This is a list of T cell receptor beta chains from one sample in a study of blood T cell repertoires in COVID-19. Method: immunoSEQ multiplex PCR; TCRdb's copy keeps in-frame clones and lacks some. Of 180,000 or so clones in the sample, over 80% were seen once. The sequenced sample consisted of PBMCs or T cells enriched from blood (not recorded which). These receptors came from a woman aged 45-65 years who had recovered from COVID-19. The CDR3 runs from the conserved cysteine through the conserved F or W. The D gene is left open where the match is weak. Rows give clone size only sometimes, using once, few, many, or a class for an expanded clone.

J gene	V gene	clone size	D gene	CDR3 protein	CDR3 DNA
TRBJ2-1	TRBV7-2	many	-	CASSFFPSTFPQFF	TGTGCCAGCAGCTTCTTTCCTTCGACTTTCCCGCAGTTCTTC
TRBJ1-1	TRBV6-6	-	TRBD1	CASSYGDRTPTEAFF	TGTGCCAGCAGTTACGGGGACAGAACACCCACTGAAGCTTTCTTT
TRBJ1-1	TRBV5-6	-	TRBD1	CASSTRDREAFF	TGTGCCAGCAGCACCCGGGACAGAGAAGCTTTCTTT
TRBJ2-1	TRBV4-3	-	TRBD2	CASSALAGGAGEQFF	TGCGCCAGCAGCGCGCTAGCGGGAGGGGCTGGTGAGCAGTTCTTC
TRBJ1-4	TRBV5-5	-	TRBD1	CASRETGTNEKLFF	TGTGCCAGCAGGGAGACAGGGACTAATGAAAAACTGTTTTTT
TRBJ1-3	TRBV18	-	-	CASSPPAQGAGNTIYF	TGTGCCAGCTCACCACCCGCTCAAGGGGCTGGAAACACCATATATTTT
TRBJ1-2	TRBV7-2	-	TRBD1	CASSLALLGQGYTF	TGTGCCAGCAGCTTAGCGCTTTTAGGACAGGGGTATACCTTC
TRBJ2-3	TRBV29-1	-	-	CSVVQYTDTQYF	TGCAGCGTTGTACAGTACACAGATACGCAGTATTTT
TRBJ1-3	TRBV5-1	-	TRBD1	CASSQGVSGNTIYF	TGCGCCAGCAGCCAGGGGGTCTCTGGAAACACCATATATTTT
TRBJ1-5	TRBV3-1/TRBV3-2	-	-	CASSQSQGTQPQHF	TGTGCCAGCAGCCAAAGCCAGGGAACTCAGCCCCAGCATTTT
TRBJ1-1	TRBV27	-	-	CASSPSRDNIFTEAFF	TGTGCCAGCAGCCCCTCGAGAGACAACATATTCACTGAAGCTTTCTTT
TRBJ1-4	TRBV16	-	TRBD1	CASSQRDRNEKLFF	TGTGCCAGCAGCCAAAGGGACAGAAATGAAAAACTGTTTTTT
TRBJ2-3	TRBV19	few	-	CASSIGGQGTDTQYF	TGTGCCAGTAGTATCGGGGGGCAGGGCACAGATACGCAGTATTTT
TRBJ1-5	TRBV6-6	few	-	CASSSSQGRDQPQHF	TGTGCCAGCAGTTCCTCACAGGGTCGGGACCAGCCCCAGCATTTT
TRBJ2-2	TRBV11-3	-	TRBD1	CASSGQGSGELFF	TGTGCCAGCAGCGGACAGGGCTCCGGGGAGCTGTTTTTT
TRBJ1-1	TRBV30	-	-	CAWSWANTEAFF	TGTGCCTGGAGTTGGGCCAACACTGAAGCTTTCTTT
TRBJ1-2	TRBV2	-	TRBD1	CASSEQGQDYGYTF	TGTGCCAGCAGTGAACAGGGACAGGACTATGGCTACACCTTC
TRBJ1-5	TRBV5-1	-	TRBD1	CASSLAGTGSGQPQHF	TGCGCCAGCAGCTTGGCCGGGACAGGGTCGGGACAGCCCCAGCATTTT
TRBJ2-2	TRBV28	-	TRBD2	CASSYSGVGTGELFF	TGTGCCAGCAGTTATAGCGGGGTTGGCACCGGGGAGCTGTTTTTT
TRBJ1-5	TRBV19	few	-	CASSSERRWNQPQHF	TGTGCCAGTAGTTCGGAGAGAAGGTGGAATCAGCCCCAGCATTTT
TRBJ1-2	TRBV18	-	TRBD1	CASSTAGTGGYGYTF	TGTGCCAGCTCAACGGCCGGGACAGGCGGCTATGGCTACACCTTC